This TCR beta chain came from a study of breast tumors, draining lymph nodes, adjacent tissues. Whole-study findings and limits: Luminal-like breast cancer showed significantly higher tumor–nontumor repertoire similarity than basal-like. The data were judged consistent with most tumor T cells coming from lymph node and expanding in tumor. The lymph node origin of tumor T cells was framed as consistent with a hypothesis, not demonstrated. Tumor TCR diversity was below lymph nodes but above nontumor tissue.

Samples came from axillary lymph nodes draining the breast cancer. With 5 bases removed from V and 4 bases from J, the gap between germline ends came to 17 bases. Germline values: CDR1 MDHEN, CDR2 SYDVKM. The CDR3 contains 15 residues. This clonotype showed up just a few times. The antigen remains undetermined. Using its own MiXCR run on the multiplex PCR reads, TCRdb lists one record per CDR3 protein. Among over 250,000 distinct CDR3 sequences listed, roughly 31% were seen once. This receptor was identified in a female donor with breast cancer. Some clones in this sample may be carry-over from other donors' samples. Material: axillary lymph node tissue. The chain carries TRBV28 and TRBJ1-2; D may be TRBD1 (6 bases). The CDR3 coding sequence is TGTGCCAGCAGTCCTCCGGCAGGGGAAGTCTATGGCTACACCTTC. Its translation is CASSPPAGEVYGYTF.